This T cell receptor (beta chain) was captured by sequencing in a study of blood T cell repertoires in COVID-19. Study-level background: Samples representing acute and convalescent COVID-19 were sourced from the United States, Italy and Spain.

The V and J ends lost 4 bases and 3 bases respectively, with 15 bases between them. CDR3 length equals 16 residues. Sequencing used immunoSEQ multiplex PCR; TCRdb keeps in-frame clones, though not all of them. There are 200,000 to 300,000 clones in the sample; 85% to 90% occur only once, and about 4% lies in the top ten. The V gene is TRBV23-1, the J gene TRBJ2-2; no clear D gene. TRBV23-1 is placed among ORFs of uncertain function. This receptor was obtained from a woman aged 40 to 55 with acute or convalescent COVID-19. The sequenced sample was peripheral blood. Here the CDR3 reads CASSRPAPWHTGELFF. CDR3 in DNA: TGCGCCAGCAGTCGCCCCGCCCCGTGGCACACCGGGGAGCTGTTTTTT.